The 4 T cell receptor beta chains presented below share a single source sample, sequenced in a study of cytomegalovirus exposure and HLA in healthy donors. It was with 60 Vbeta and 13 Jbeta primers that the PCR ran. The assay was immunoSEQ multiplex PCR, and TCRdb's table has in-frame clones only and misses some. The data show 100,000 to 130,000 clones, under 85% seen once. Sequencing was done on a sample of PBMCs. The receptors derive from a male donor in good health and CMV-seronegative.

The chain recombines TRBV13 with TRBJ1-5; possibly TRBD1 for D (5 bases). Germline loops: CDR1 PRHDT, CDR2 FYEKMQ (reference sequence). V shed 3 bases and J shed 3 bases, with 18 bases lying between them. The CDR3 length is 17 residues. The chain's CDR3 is CASSFLPGTGPNQPQHF. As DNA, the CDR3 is TGTGCCAGCAGCTTTCTTCCTGGAACAGGACCCAATCAGCCCCAGCATTTT.

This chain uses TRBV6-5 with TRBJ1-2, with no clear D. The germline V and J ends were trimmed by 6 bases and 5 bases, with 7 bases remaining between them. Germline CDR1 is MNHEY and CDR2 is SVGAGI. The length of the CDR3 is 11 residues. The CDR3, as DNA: TGTGCCAGCAGGACGGGTTATGGCTACACCTTC. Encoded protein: CASRTGYGYTF.

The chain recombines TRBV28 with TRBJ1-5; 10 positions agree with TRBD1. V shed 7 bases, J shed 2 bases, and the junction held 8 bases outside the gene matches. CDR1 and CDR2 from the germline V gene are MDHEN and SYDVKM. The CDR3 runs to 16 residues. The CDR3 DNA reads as TGTGCCAGCAATCCGACCGGGACAGGGGGCAATCAGCCCCAGCATTTT. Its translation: CASNPTGTGGNQPQHF.

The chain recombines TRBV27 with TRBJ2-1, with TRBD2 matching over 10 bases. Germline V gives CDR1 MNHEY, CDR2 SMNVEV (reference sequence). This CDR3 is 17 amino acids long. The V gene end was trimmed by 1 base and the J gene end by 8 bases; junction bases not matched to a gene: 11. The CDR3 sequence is CASSLFPSGRSLYEQFF. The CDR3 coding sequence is TGTGCCAGCAGTTTATTCCCTAGCGGGAGATCGCTCTATGAGCAGTTCTTC.